These T cell receptor beta chains were read from a single sample in a study of cytomegalovirus exposure and HLA in healthy donors. Assay used: immunoSEQ multiplex PCR; TCRdb lists only in-frame clones, some missing. The table includes around 150,000 clones, about 80% detected once. Input material: PBMCs. The source is a man in his thirties or forties in good health and CMV-seropositive. Each CDR3 is given with its conserved first and last residue. The D gene is left open where the match is weak. Size tells how often a clone was seen (once, few, many) or the class of an expanded clone, and some rows leave it out.

d_gene,v_gene,j_gene,abundance,CDR3aa,CDR3nt
TRBD2,TRBV11-2,TRBJ2-3,NA,CASSPSGTRTDTQYF,TGTGCCAGCAGTCCTAGCGGGACCCGCACAGATACGCAGTATTTT
NA,TRBV10-3,TRBJ1-1,few,CAISESGGGRSQAFF,TGTGCCATCAGTGAGTCGGGGGGGGGACGCAGCCAAGCTTTCTTT
NA,TRBV27,TRBJ1-5,once,CASSLGQSSNQPQHF,TGTGCCAGCAGTTTAGGGCAGAGCTCCAATCAGCCCCAGCATTTT
NA,TRBV7-7,TRBJ2-2,NA,CASSAPSTGELFF,TGTGCTAGCAGCGCCCCTAGCACCGGGGAGCTGTTTTTT
NA,TRBV7-3,TRBJ2-3,NA,CASSPDGVVPDTQYF,TGTGCCAGCAGCCCGGACGGGGTAGTCCCAGATACGCAGTATTTT
TRBD1,TRBV25-1,TRBJ2-7,NA,CASSDRQGPSSYEQYF,TGTGCCAGCAGTGATAGACAGGGGCCGAGCTCCTACGAGCAGTACTTC
TRBD2,TRBV27,TRBJ2-2,NA,CASSFLAVGGNTGELFF,TGTGCCAGCAGTTTCCTAGCGGTGGGGGGAAACACCGGGGAGCTGTTTTTT
NA,TRBV6-1,TRBJ2-3,NA,CASSGPGHGNRDTQYF,TGTGCCAGCAGTGGACCGGGACACGGAAACAGAGATACGCAGTATTTT
NA,TRBV2,TRBJ1-2,NA,CASSEGQGYGYTF,TGTGCCAGCAGTGAAGGGCAGGGCTATGGCTACACCTTC
TRBD1,TRBV14,TRBJ1-2,NA,CASSQAGWDRTHTF,TGTGCCAGCAGCCAAGCCGGATGGGACAGGACGCACACCTTC
NA,TRBV5-1,TRBJ2-1,few,CASSSGDGHEQFF,TGCGCCAGCAGCTCGGGAGACGGCCATGAGCAGTTCTTC
NA,TRBV19,TRBJ2-3,NA,CASSLRGLFVAPTDTQYF,TGTGCCAGTAGTCTCCGGGGTCTTTTCGTTGCCCCCACAGATACGCAGTATTTT
NA,TRBV6-1,TRBJ2-4,once,CASSLDREAEDIQYF,TGTGCCAGCAGTTTAGACAGGGAGGCTGAGGACATTCAGTACTTC
NA,TRBV18,TRBJ1-5,NA,CASSLGLNQPQHF,TGTGCCAGCTCACTGGGACTGAATCAGCCCCAGCATTTT
NA,TRBV15,TRBJ2-1,once,CATSGPSPLAEQFF,TGTGCCACCAGCGGACCGTCCCCCCTAGCGGAGCAGTTCTTC
TRBD2,TRBV11-2,TRBJ2-7,NA,CASSYRASGGGGSYEQYF,TGTGCCAGCAGCTACAGGGCTAGCGGGGGGGGAGGATCCTACGAGCAGTACTTC
TRBD1,TRBV28,TRBJ1-2,NA,CASSSGQGAETNYGYTF,TGTGCCAGCAGTTCTGGACAGGGGGCCGAAACTAACTATGGCTACACCTTC
NA,TRBV9,TRBJ2-6,once,CASSVGRGLRDVLTF,TGTGCCAGCAGCGTCGGCAGGGGCCTTAGGGACGTCCTGACTTTC
TRBD2,TRBV5-1,TRBJ2-7,NA,CASSLGLAGTSYEQYF,TGCGCCAGCAGCTTGGGACTAGCGGGAACCTCCTACGAGCAGTACTTC
NA,TRBV7-8,TRBJ1-1,NA,CASSNIRIPGWGRAEAFF,TGTGCCAGCAGTAACATCAGAATACCAGGGTGGGGGCGGGCTGAAGCTTTCTTT
TRBD2,TRBV7-9,TRBJ2-1,NA,CASSRTSGGNNEQFF,TGTGCCAGCAGCCGGACTAGCGGGGGGAACAATGAGCAGTTCTTC
NA,TRBV6-5,TRBJ1-2,NA,CASSYSLRYGYTF,TGTGCCAGCAGTTACTCATTGCGCTATGGCTACACCTTC
NA,TRBV28,TRBJ2-5,once,CASSSGQETQYF,TGTGCCAGCAGTTCAGGGCAAGAGACCCAGTACTTC